A selection of T cell receptor beta chains follows, all from one sample in a study of OX40 agonist ivuxolimab in advanced cancers. Only in-frame clones appear in the TCRdb table, and some are missing; sequencing was by immunoSEQ multiplex PCR. The table records under 85,000 clones, 80% to 90% of them present only once. The source was CD4+ or CD8+ T cells sorted from blood, collected in a trial of the OX40 agonist ivuxolimab. The source of these receptors is an adult with an advanced solid tumor such as melanoma, head and neck, liver or kidney cancer. The CDR3 runs from the conserved cysteine through the conserved F or W. A D gene is named only where the DNA matches it firmly. Clone size is given for some rows only: seen once, a few or many times, or a class if the clone is expanded.

CDR3 DNA,CDR3 protein,D gene,clone size,J gene,V gene
TGCGCCAGCAGCTTGGCAGGGTCAAGCTACGAGCAGTACTTC,CASSLAGSSYEQYF,-,-,TRBJ2-7,TRBV5-1
TGCGCCAGCAGTGAAAGTACTAGCGGATACAATGAGCAGTTCTTC,CASSESTSGYNEQFF,TRBD2,-,TRBJ2-1,TRBV10-1
TGTGCCAGCAGCCCGACTAGCGGGAGGGACGTATGGTTGGGCAATGAGCAGTTCTTC,CASSPTSGRDVWLGNEQFF,TRBD2,once,TRBJ2-1,TRBV5-6
TGCGCCAGCAGCCTCGAGGGACTAGCGGGAGGAGAGCAGTACTTC,CASSLEGLAGGEQYF,TRBD2,-,TRBJ2-5,TRBV4-1
TGCGCCAGCAGCTTCGACGTGAACACTGAAGCTTTCTTT,CASSFDVNTEAFF,-,few,TRBJ1-1,TRBV5-1
TGCGCCAGCAGCCGACCAGACAGTAACGTGCAGTTCTTC,CASSRPDSNVQFF,-,once,TRBJ2-1,TRBV4-1
TGTGCCAGCAGCTTAAGCGTATGGACAGACAAAGAGACCCAGTACTTC,CASSLSVWTDKETQYF,-,-,TRBJ2-5,TRBV11-2
TGTGCCAGCAGCTTAGGACAGGGAGACTACGAGCAGTACTTC,CASSLGQGDYEQYF,TRBD1,-,TRBJ2-7,TRBV7-9
TGTGCCAGCAGCCCCGGGGACAGGGTATCTCAAGAGACCCAGTACTTC,CASSPGDRVSQETQYF,TRBD1,-,TRBJ2-5,TRBV5-4
TGTGCCAGCCGCCGTGGCGTAGGCAAAAACATTCAGTACTTC,CASRRGVGKNIQYF,-,once,TRBJ2-4,TRBV5-8